This T cell receptor beta chain was recovered during a study of blood T cell repertoires in COVID-19. Study-level information: Sample material is recorded as cDNA or gDNA derived from T cells, B-cell-depleted T cells, or PBMCs.

The CDR3 loop spans 14 amino acids. Germline values: CDR1 MDHEN, CDR2 SYDVKM. Germline trimming cut 6 bases from V and 6 bases from J; bases unmatched to any gene: 6. Study processing details: The assay estimated nucleated cells by amplifying reference gene primers. Here immunoSEQ multiplex PCR was the method, and the copy in TCRdb shows in-frame clones only, minus some. That table furnishes V, J and clone size, whereas the DNA furnished D and trimming. Here the sample spans 100,000 or so clones, approximately 80% being singletons. This chain joins TRBV28 and TRBJ1-4, with TRBD1 matching over 8 bases. Sequences were obtained from peripheral blood. The sequence came from a man of 80 years or more with acute or convalescent COVID-19. In nucleotides, the CDR3 is TGTGCCAGCAGGAAACAGGGGGGCGATGAAAAACTGTTTTTT. Its protein is CASRKQGGDEKLFF.